The 17 T cell receptor beta chains listed next were all sequenced from one sample in a study of T-cell reconstitution after alpha-beta-depleted transplantation in children. This sample's TCRbeta library carried unique molecular identifier barcodes. TCRdb recomputed calls from the PCR reads with MiXCR, one row per CDR3 protein. The data contain around 300,000 distinct CDR3 sequences, about 9.9% of them seen just once; the ten biggest clones take up about a quarter. Sequencing used peripheral blood, obtained 180 days after TCRalphabeta/CD19-depleted stem cell transplant. Every receptor here comes from a male patient aged 2-9 years who had a stem cell transplant for chronic granulomatous disease, so the T cells may come from the graft donor.

This clonotype was detected a few times. The chain couples TRBV7-9 to TRBJ2-1, with TRBD2 identical over 8 bases. CDR3 length: 16 residues. Trimming took 5 bases from V and 0 from J; bases not matched to a gene: 6. Per the germline V gene, CDR1 is SEHNR and CDR2 is FQNEAQ (reference sequence). CDR3 protein: CASSHTAGDSYNEQFF. DNA for the CDR3: TGTGCCAGCAGCCATACAGCGGGGGACTCCTACAATGAGCAGTTCTTC.

The sample holds many counts of this clonotype. The J gene is TRBJ2-4, the V gene TRBV5-1, with TRBD1 matching over 7 bases. V lost 0 bases, J lost 1 base, and 4 bases stayed unmatched. Looked up from germline, CDR1 is SGHRS and CDR2 is YFSETQ. This CDR3 is built from 16 residues. CDR3 in amino acids: CASSLVLRGAKNIQYF. CDR3 nucleotide sequence: TGCGCCAGCAGCTTGGTTCTCAGGGGGGCCAAAAACATTCAGTACTTC.

This clonotype was picked up many times. The rearrangement joins TRBV14 to TRBJ2-1, with TRBD2 matching 8 bases. Germline CDR1 reads SGHDN; CDR2 reads FVKESK. This CDR3 is built from 17 residues. V dropped 3 bases and J dropped 0; count of bases not matched to a gene: 7. CDR3 nucleotides: TGTGCCAGCAGCCAGGTTGTAAGCGGGAGCTCCTACAATGAGCAGTTCTTC. Translation: CASSQVVSGSSYNEQFF. The whole variable domain, remainder taken from reference TRBV14 and TRBJ2-1, is EAGVTQFPSHSVIEKGQTVTLRCDPISGHDNLYWYRRVMGKEIKFLLHFVKESKQDESGMPNNRFLAERTGGTYSTLKVQPAELEDSGVYFCASSQVVSGSSYNEQFFGPGTRLTVL.

This clonotype was seen a few times. The chain carries TRBV24-1 and TRBJ2-1; 12 nucleotides match TRBD2. The V segment lost 5 bases and the J segment 6 bases; nucleotides outside the gene matches: 4. The CDR3 has 15 residues. Germline CDR1 KGHDR, CDR2 SFDVKD. In DNA form, the CDR3 reads TGTGCCACCAGTGCCGGGACTAGCGGGCTCAATGAGCAGTTCTTC. Its protein is CATSAGTSGLNEQFF.

This clonotype has ten or more counts. The chain employs TRBV7-9 and TRBJ2-5; D remains ambiguous. This CDR3 region has 16 residues. V was trimmed by 6 bases and J by 2 bases, leaving 19 bases between them. The V gene's germline CDR1 is SEHNR and CDR2 FQNEAQ (reference sequence). As DNA, the CDR3 is TGTGCCAGCAGTTCGAAAGTATCGGGTCCTCAAGAGACCCAGTACTTC. As protein: CASSSKVSGPQETQYF.

This clonotype was counted at least ten times. V gene TRBV5-1 combines with J gene TRBJ2-1; D possibly matches TRBD1 or TRBD2 (5 bases each). Trimming took off 0 bases at V and 4 bases at J, with 14 bases between the two ends. The germline gives CDR1 SGHRS, CDR2 YFSETQ. The CDR3 is made up of 16 amino acids. Here the CDR3 reads CASSLDWGSEYNEQFF. The CDR3 DNA reads TGCGCCAGCAGCTTGGATTGGGGGTCGGAGTACAATGAGCAGTTCTTC.

This clonotype was counted at least ten times. The genes are TRBV7-8 and TRBJ2-5; no clear D gene. This CDR3 has 13 residues. Germline CDR1 is SGHVS and CDR2 is FQNEAQ. V lost 1 base, J lost 5 bases, and 8 bases lay in between. Here the CDR3 reads CASSLVTLETQYF. For the CDR3, the DNA is TGTGCCAGCAGCTTAGTAACGTTGGAGACCCAGTACTTC. The full variable domain, rest sourced from reference TRBV7-8 and TRBJ2-5, is GAGVSQSPRYKVAKRGQDVALRCDPISGHVSLFWYQQALGQGPEFLTYFQNEAQLDKSGLPSDRFFAERPEGSVSTLKIQRTQQEDSAVYLCASSLVTLETQYFGPGTRLLVL.

This clonotype was recorded many times. CDR3 in DNA: TGCAGTGCTCCCGGCCTTGGTGTTCCCGAGCAGTACTTC. Its protein product is CSAPGLGVPEQYF. The chain uses TRBV20-1 and TRBJ2-7; unclear D gene. Germline V lookup: CDR1 DFQATT, CDR2 SNEGSKA (reference sequence). V lost 5 bases and J 6 bases, leaving 17 bases between the germline ends. The CDR3 extends over 13 amino acids.

The sample holds many counts of this clonotype. The rearrangement links TRBV29-1 to TRBJ1-1; D remains ambiguous. CDR1 and CDR2 (germline): SQVTM, ANQGSEA. Trimming removed 2 bases at V and 4 bases at J, with 2 bases between. The CDR3 is 10 residues long. The DNA of the CDR3 is TGCAGCGTTGAATTCACTGAAGCTTTCTTT. Translation: CSVEFTEAFF.

Only a few counts were recorded for this clonotype. The genes are TRBV20-1 and TRBJ2-7; 7 bases are shared with TRBD1. The CDR3 runs to 12 residues. J lost 2 bases, V lost 5 bases, and 3 bases had no gene match. The germline gives CDR1 DFQATT, CDR2 SNEGSKA (reference sequence). CDR3 residues: CSAAGTAYEQYF. The CDR3 region has the DNA TGCAGTGCTGCCGGGACAGCCTACGAGCAGTACTTC.

This clonotype was seen ten or more times. The chain couples TRBV4-1 to TRBJ2-5; TRBD2 matches 8 bases. Germline V gene data show CDR1 as MGHRA and CDR2 as YSYEKL. V dropped 1 base and J dropped 9; count of bases not matched to a gene: 10. The CDR3 length is 15 residues. The CDR3 sequence is CASSQVAAGAFPQYF. Here the CDR3 DNA reads TGCGCCAGCAGCCAAGTCGCAGCGGGGGCATTTCCCCAGTACTTC.

This clonotype was seen repeatedly, ten times or more. Here the CDR3 DNA reads TGTGCCAGCAGCCTCCAGGGGGAATACAATGAGCAGTTCTTC. As protein: CASSLQGEYNEQFF. The genes are TRBV6-5 and TRBJ2-1; 7 positions match TRBD1. CDR3 length equals 14 residues. Unmatched junction bases numbered 6, after V lost 6 bases and J lost 4 bases. Germline V gene lookup returns CDR1 MNHEY and CDR2 SVGAGI.

This clonotype was found many times. J is TRBJ2-5 and V is TRBV24-1; D is perhaps TRBD2 (6 bases). Trimming took 4 bases from V and 0 from J, leaving 14 bases between them. CDR1 and CDR2 (germline): KGHDR, SFDVKD. The CDR3 runs 16 residues. The CDR3 nucleotides are TGTGCCACCAGTGAGGGGCAGCGGGCGAACCAAGAGACCCAGTACTTC. Its protein is CATSEGQRANQETQYF.

This clonotype occurred many times. The chain couples TRBV4-1 to TRBJ2-2; D gene ambiguous. This CDR3 region has 14 residues. Germline V lookup: CDR1 MGHRA, CDR2 YSYEKL. The V end lost 1 base, the J end lost 4 bases, and 7 bases lay between the germline ends. In DNA form, the CDR3 reads TGCGCCAGCAGCCAAGTCGTGGGCACCGGGGAGCTGTTTTTT. This encodes CASSQVVGTGELFF.

This clonotype was counted ten times or more. The chain is built from TRBV7-3 and TRBJ1-6, with 9 bases lining up with TRBD1. Germline V CDR1 and CDR2: SGHTA, FQGTGA. This CDR3 comprises 13 residues. The V and J ends lost 5 bases and 12 bases, in that order; junction bases with no gene match: 5. CDR3 nucleotide sequence: TGTGCCAGCAGCCTGGGACAGGGTCAACCCCTCCACTTT. Translation gives CASSLGQGQPLHF.

This clonotype has a count of ten or more. The chain combines TRBV20-1 with TRBJ2-3, with D perhaps matching TRBD1 (5 bases). The germline V gene has CDR1 DFQATT and CDR2 SNEGSKA (reference sequence). V was pared by 1 base and J by 3 bases, with 17 bases between. The CDR3 extends over 16 amino acids. The CDR3 DNA sequence: TGCAGTGCTAGAGTAAGGGATAGGGGAAGGACAGATACGCAGTATTTT. It specifies CSARVRDRGRTDTQYF.

In its sample, this clonotype was seen many times. The chain recombines TRBV5-1 with TRBJ2-7; D might be TRBD2 (5 bases). There are 14 residues in the CDR3. Trimming left V 4 bases short and J 0 bases short, with 11 bases between. Germline CDR1 SGHRS, CDR2 YFSETQ. The CDR3 region is CASSPDSNSYEQYF. In DNA form, the CDR3 reads TGCGCCAGCAGCCCGGACTCCAACTCCTACGAGCAGTACTTC.